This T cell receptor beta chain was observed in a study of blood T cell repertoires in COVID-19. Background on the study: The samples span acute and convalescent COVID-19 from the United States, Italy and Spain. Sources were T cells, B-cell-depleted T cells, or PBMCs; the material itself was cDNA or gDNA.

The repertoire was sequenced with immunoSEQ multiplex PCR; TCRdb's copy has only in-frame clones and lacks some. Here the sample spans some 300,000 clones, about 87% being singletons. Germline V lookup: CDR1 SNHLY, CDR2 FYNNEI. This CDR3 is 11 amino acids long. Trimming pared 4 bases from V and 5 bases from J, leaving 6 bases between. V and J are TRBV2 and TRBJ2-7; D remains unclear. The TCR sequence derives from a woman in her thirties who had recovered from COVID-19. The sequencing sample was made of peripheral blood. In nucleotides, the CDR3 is TGTGCCAGCAGTGCATCGGACGAGCAGTACTTC. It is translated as CASSASDEQYF.